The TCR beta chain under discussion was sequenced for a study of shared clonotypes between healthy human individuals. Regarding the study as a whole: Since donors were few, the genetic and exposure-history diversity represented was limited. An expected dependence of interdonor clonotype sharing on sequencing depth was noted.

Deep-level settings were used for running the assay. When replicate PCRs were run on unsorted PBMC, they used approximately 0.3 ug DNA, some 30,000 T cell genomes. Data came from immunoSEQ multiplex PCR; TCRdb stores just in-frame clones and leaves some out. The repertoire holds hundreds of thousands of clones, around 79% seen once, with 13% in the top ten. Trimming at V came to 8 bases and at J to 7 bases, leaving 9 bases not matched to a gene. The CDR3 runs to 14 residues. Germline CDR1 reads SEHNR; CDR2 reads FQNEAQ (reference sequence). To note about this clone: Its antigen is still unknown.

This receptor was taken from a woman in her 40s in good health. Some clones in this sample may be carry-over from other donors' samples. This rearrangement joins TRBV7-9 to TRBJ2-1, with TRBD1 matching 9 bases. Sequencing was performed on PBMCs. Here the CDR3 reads CASGPGQGGNEQFF. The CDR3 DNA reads TGTGCCAGCGGACCGGGACAGGGTGGGAATGAGCAGTTCTTC. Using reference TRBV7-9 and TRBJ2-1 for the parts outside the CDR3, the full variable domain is DTGVSQNPRHKITKRGQNVTFRCDPISEHNRLYWYRQTLGQGPEFLTYFQNEAQLEKSRLLSDRFSAERPKGSFSTLEIQRTEQGDSAMYLCASGPGQGGNEQFFGPGTRLTVL.